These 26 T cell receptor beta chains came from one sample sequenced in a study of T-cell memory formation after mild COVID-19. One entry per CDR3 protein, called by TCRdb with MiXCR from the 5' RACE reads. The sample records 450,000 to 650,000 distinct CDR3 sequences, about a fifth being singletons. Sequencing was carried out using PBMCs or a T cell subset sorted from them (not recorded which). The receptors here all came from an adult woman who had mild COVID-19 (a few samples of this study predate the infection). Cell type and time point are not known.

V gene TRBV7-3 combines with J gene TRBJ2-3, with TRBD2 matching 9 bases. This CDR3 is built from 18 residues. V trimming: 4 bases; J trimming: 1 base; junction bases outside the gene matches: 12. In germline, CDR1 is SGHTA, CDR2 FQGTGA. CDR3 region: CASSSSGGRFLGTDTQYF. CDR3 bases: TGTGCCAGCAGCTCAAGCGGGGGGCGGTTTCTCGGCACAGATACGCAGTATTTT. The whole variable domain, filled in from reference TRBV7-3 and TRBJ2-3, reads GAGVSQTPSNKVTEKGKYVELRCDPISGHTALYWYRQSLGQGPEFLIYFQGTGAADDSGLPNDRFFAVRPEGSVSTLKIQRTERGDSAVYLCASSSSGGRFLGTDTQYFGPGTRLTVL.

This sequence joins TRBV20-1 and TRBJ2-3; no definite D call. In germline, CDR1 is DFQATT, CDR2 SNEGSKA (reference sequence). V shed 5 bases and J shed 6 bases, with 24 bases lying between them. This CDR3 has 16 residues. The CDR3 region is CSAPPPRRTASDTQYF. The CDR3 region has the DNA TGCAGTGCTCCCCCCCCTCGGCGCACCGCGTCGGATACGCAGTATTTT.

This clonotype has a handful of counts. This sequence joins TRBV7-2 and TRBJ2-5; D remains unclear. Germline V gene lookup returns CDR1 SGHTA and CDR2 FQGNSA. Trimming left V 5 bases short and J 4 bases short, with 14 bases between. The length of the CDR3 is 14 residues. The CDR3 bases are TGTGCCAGCAGCCCGATGGGAACAGCAGAGACCCAGTACTTC. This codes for CASSPMGTAETQYF.

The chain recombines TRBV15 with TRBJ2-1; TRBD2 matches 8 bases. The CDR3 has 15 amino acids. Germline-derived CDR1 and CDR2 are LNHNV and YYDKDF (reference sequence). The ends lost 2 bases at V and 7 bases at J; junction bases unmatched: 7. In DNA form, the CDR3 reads TGTGCCACCAGCAGAAGGGTAGCGGGGAAGAATGAGCAGTTCTTC. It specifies CATSRRVAGKNEQFF. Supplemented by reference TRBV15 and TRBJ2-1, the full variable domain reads DAMVIQNPRYQVTQFGKPVTLSCSQTLNHNVMYWYQQKSSQAPKLLFHYYDKDFNNEADTPDNFQSRRPNTSFCFLDIRSPGLGDTAMYLCATSRRVAGKNEQFFGPGTRLTVL.

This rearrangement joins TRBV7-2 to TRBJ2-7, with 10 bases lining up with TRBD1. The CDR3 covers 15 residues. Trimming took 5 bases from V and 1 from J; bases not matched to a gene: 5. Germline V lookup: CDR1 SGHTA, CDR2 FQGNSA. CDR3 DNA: TGTGCCAGCAGCACGCGACAGGGGGCGTCCTACGAGCAGTACTTC. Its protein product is CASSTRQGASYEQYF.

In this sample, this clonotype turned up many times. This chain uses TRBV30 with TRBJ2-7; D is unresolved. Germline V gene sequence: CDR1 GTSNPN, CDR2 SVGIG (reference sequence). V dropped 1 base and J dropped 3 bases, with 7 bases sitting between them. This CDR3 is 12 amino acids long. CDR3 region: CAWSGGYYEQYF. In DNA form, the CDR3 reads TGTGCCTGGAGTGGGGGATACTACGAGCAGTACTTC.

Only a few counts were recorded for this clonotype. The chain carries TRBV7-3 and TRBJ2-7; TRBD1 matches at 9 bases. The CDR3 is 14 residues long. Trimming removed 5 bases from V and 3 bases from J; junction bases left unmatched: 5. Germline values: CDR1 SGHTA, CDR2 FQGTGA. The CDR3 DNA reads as TGTGCCAGCAGCGTGACAGGGGGGGTCTACGAGCAGTACTTC. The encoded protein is CASSVTGGVYEQYF.

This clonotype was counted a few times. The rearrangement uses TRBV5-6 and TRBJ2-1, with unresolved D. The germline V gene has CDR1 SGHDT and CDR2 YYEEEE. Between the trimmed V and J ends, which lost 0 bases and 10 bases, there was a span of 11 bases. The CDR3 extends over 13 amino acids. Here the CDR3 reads CASSLAPHLEQFF. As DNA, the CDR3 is TGTGCCAGCAGCTTGGCACCACACTTAGAGCAGTTCTTC.

CDR3 sequence (DNA): TGTGCCAGCAGTTACACGAACACCGGGGAGCTGTTTTTT. This encodes CASSYTNTGELFF. The chain recombines TRBV6-5 with TRBJ2-2, with D unresolved. The CDR3 has 13 residues. V dropped 2 bases and J dropped 0 bases, with 1 base sitting between them. From germline, CDR1 is MNHEY and CDR2 SVGAGI.

The CDR3 region has the DNA TGTGCCAGCAGCGAACCGGGACTAGTCGCCTACGAGCAGTACTTC. It specifies CASSEPGLVAYEQYF. The rearrangement uses TRBV5-5 and TRBJ2-7; TRBD2 matches at 8 bases. The CDR3 extends over 15 amino acids. Germline CDR1 and CDR2: SGHKS and YYEKEE (reference sequence). J lost 2 bases, V lost 4 bases, and 8 bases had no gene match.

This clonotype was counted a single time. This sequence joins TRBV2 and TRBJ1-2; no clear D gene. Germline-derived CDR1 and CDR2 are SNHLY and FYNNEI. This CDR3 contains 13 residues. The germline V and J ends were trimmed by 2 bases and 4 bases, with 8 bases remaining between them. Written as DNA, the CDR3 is TGTGCCAGCAGTGAACAAGGACCCTATGGCTACACCTTC. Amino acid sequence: CASSEQGPYGYTF.

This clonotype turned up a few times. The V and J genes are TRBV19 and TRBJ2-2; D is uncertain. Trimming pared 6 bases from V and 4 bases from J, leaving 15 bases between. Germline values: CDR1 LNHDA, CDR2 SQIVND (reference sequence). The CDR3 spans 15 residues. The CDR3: CASSSVGSPTGELFF. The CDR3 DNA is TGTGCCAGTAGCTCAGTGGGGTCACCCACCGGGGAGCTGTTTTTT.

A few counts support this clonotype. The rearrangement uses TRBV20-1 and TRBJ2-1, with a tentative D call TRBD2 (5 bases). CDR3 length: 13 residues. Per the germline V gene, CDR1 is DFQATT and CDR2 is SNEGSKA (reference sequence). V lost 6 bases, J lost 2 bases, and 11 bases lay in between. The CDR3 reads CSATSGTYNEQFF. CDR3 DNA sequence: TGCAGTGCCACATCGGGGACCTACAATGAGCAGTTCTTC.

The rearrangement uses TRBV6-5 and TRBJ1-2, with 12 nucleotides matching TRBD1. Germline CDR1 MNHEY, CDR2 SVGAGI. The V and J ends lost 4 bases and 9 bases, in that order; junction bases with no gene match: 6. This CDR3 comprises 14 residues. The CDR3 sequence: CASSWDRGLLRYTF. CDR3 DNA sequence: TGTGCCAGCAGTTGGGACAGGGGGCTTCTGCGCTACACCTTC.

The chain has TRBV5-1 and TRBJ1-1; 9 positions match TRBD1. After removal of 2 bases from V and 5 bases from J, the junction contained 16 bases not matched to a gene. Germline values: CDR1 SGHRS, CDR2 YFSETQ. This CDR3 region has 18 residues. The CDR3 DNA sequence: TGCGCCAGCAGCTTTGGAGTACAGGGGGCAGTAGTAACAACTGAAGCTTTCTTT. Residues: CASSFGVQGAVVTTEAFF.

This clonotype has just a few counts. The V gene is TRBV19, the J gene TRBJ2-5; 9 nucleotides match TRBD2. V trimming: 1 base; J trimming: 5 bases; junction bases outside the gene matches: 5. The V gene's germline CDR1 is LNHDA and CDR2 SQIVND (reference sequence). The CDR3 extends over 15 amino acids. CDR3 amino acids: CASSIGGRARETQYF. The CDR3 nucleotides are TGTGCCAGTAGTATAGGCGGGAGGGCCCGGGAGACCCAGTACTTC.

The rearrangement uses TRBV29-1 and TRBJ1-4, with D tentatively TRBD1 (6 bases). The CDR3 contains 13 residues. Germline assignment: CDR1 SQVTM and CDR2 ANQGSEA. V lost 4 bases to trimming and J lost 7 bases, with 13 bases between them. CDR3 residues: CSVGDTVGEKLFF. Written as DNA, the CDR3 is TGCAGCGTTGGGGACACGGTGGGTGAAAAACTGTTTTTT.

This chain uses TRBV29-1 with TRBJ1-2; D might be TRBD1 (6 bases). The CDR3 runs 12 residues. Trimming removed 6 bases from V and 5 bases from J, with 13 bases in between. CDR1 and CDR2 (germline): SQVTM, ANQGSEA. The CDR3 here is CSVGTSGYGYTF. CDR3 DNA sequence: TGCAGCGTGGGGACATCGGGGTATGGCTACACCTTC.

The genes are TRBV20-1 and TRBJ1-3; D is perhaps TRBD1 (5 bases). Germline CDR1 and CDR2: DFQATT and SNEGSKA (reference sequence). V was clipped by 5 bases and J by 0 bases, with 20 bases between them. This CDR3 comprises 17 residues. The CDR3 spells CSAFGGGAILSGNTIYF. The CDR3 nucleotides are TGCAGTGCTTTTGGTGGCGGGGCTATCCTCTCTGGAAACACCATATATTTT.

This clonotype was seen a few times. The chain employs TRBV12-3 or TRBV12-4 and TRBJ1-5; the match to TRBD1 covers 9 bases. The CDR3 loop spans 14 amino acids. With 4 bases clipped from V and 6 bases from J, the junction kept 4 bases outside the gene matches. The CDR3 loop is CASSSGQGSQPQHF. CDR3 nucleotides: TGTGCCAGCAGTTCAGGACAGGGGAGTCAGCCCCAGCATTTT.

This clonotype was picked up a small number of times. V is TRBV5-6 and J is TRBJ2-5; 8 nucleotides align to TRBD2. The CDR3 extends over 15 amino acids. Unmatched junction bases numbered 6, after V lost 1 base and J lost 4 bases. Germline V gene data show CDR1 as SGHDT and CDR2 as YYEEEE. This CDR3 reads CASSLNGRAGETQYF. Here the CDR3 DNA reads TGTGCCAGCAGCTTGAACGGGAGGGCCGGAGAGACCCAGTACTTC.

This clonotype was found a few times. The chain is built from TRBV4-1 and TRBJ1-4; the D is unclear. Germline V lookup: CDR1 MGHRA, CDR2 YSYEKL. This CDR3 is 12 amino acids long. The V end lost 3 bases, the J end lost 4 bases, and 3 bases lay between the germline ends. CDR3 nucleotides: TGCGCCAGCAGCCATGATAATGAAAAACTGTTTTTT. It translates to CASSHDNEKLFF.

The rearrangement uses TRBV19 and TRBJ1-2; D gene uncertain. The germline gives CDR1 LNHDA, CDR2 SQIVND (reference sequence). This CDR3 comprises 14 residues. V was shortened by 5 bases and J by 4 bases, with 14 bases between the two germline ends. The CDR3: CASSHRGQTYGYTF. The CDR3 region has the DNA TGTGCCAGTAGTCATCGAGGGCAGACCTATGGCTACACCTTC.

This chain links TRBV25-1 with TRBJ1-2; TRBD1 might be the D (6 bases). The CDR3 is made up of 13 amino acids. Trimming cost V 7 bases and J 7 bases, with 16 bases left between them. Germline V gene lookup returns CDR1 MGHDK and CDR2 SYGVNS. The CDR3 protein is CASTKGGEVGYTF. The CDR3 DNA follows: TGTGCCAGCACCAAGGGGGGGGAGGTTGGCTACACCTTC.

As DNA, the CDR3 is TGCAGCGTGGAACCCAGGGGAGGGGACACAGATACGCAGTATTTT. Translated: CSVEPRGGDTDTQYF. This chain links TRBV29-1 with TRBJ2-3, with a weak D call TRBD2 (7 bases). Germline V gene data show CDR1 as SQVTM and CDR2 as ANQGSEA. The CDR3 consists of 15 residues. Trimming cost V 6 bases and J 2 bases, with 18 bases left between them.

Here the CDR3 DNA reads TGTGCCAGCCTTGGAGGGAGCTCCTATAATTCACCCCTCCACTTT. It is translated as CASLGGSSYNSPLHF. This sequence joins TRBV6-1 and TRBJ1-6; D is unresolved. From germline, CDR1 is MNHNS and CDR2 SASEGT. The CDR3 length is 15 residues. V shed 8 bases and J shed 0 bases, with 11 bases lying between them.